This note documents a single T cell receptor beta chain sequence. This sample stems from a study of shared clonotypes between healthy human individuals. Overall study context: Per-donor plates numbered three CD4 naive, three CD4 memory, two CD8 naive and one CD8 memory.

TCRdb's copy holds only in-frame clones and misses some; the assay was immunoSEQ multiplex PCR. The sample lists some 2,000,000 clones, approximately 95% occurring once. The germline V gene has CDR1 SGHRS and CDR2 YFSETQ. This CDR3 is built from 14 residues. The junction had 7 bases not matched to a gene; V was cut back by 5 bases and J by 5 bases. The sample consisted of naive CD4+ T cells sorted from blood. Sample subset: CD45RA+ positively selected. The clonotype originates from a man aged 18-30 years in good health. This sequence joins TRBV5-1 and TRBJ2-3; 8 bases align to TRBD2. The CDR3 DNA is TGCGCCAGCAGGTACCGGGAGGGGAGAGATACGCAGTATTTT. The encoded protein is CASRYREGRDTQYF. Supplemented by reference TRBV5-1 and TRBJ2-3, the full variable domain reads KAGVTQTPRYLIKTRGQQVTLSCSPISGHRSVSWYQQTPGQGLQFLFEYFSETQRNKGNFPGRFSGRQFSNSRSEMNVSTLELGDSALYLCASRYREGRDTQYFGPGTRLTVL.